The TCR beta chain under discussion was sequenced for a study of early T cells in non-severe SARS-CoV-2 infection. The wider study: Unsorted whole blood bulk RNA was sequenced, with unpaired chains.

cDNA molecules, individually, were tagged with unique molecular identifiers. TCRdb passed the 5' RACE reads through MiXCR, listing each CDR3 protein once. The sample holds tens of thousands of distinct CDR3 sequences, approximately 8% seen once. General study points: Matching results from VDJdb favored anti-spike CD8 responses, leaving private and CD4 specificities undetected.

Germline V gene lookup returns CDR1 SGHTA and CDR2 FQGNSA. CDR3 length: 14 amino acids. Between the trimmed V and J ends, which lost 3 bases and 0 bases, there was a span of 9 bases. This clonotype was seen more than once but under ten times. No antigen is known for it. The gene calls are TRBV7-2 and TRBJ2-7; TRBD2 might be the D (5 bases). This TCR was sampled from an adult who was a healthcare worker with PCR-confirmed SARS-CoV-2 infection or an uninfected control (not recorded which). The input for sequencing was whole blood, taken at baseline. The CDR3 reads CASSFLATSYEQYF. The CDR3 DNA reads as TGTGCCAGCAGCTTTCTAGCCACCTCCTACGAGCAGTACTTC.